The entry that follows covers one TCR beta chain sequence. Only one count was recorded for this clonotype. Its antigen target is currently unknown. No base quality information exists; no much larger clone differs at one position. A single read makes a weak case. The V end loses 2 bases and the J end loses 0 bases, and a stretch of 12 bases separates them. The CDR3 covers 16 residues, taking in both the cysteine and the phenylalanine. The only DNA kept is the CDR3, 48 bases in frame from the first base. The germline V gene encodes CDR1 SGDLS and CDR2 YYNGEE. This sample was included in a study of vaccination and CD4 T cells after COVID-19 (dated by TCRdb to between 2021 and 2024). About the full investigation: The convalescent cohort included six males and four females, with two Hispanic individuals, seven Caucasians, two Asians and one multiracial person. Two doses of either the Pfizer-BioNTech BNT162b2 vaccine (n=8) or the Moderna mRNA-1273 vaccine (n=2) were administered to participants. Post-COVID blood samples from convalescent patients were collected a median of around 100 days after diagnosis, with a range of roughly 30 to 170 days. Post-vaccine blood samples were taken a median of roughly 75 days after the second vaccine dose, with a range of about 13 to 250 days. For stimulating the cultures, overlapping spike peptide pools were used, derived from SARS-CoV-2 as well as from the common cold coronaviruses HCoV-NL63, HCoV-OC43 and HCoV-229E. Control cultures received a CEFX viral epitope pool as the positive control, an HIV-1 Nef peptide pool as the negative control, or no peptide. The spike-specific CD4+ TCR repertoire was compared before and after mRNA vaccination in approximately ten COVID-19 convalescent patients and several infection-naive healthy vaccine recipients. In an earlier paper using these donors, memory CD4+ T cell crossreactivity between SARS-CoV-2 and common cold coronavirus spike proteins was assessed at the TCR clonotype level.

Library preparation employed PCR. DNA from cultured CD4+ T cells underwent TCR sequencing with the Oncomine TCR Beta short-read assay at the Johns Hopkins FTIC core. Genomic DNA was extracted from the cultured CD4+ T cells with the QIAamp micro DNA kit. Oncomine TCR Beta libraries made from cultured CD4+ T cells were pooled using unique dual indexes and sequenced on an Illumina iSeq 100. Turning to the authors' computational methods: Non-productive sequences were removed, and CDR3s not starting with C, not ending with F or W, or shorter than 7 amino acids were discarded. Antigen-specific clonotypes were identified using the MANAFEST web application through comparison of peptide-stimulated wells with reference and other culture wells. To be called positive, a clone needed an FDR below 0.05, an odds ratio above 5, and a productive frequency above 0.1% in at least two of three replicate wells. A clonotype was classed as cross-reactive if the clonotype showed significant expansion both in SARS-CoV-2 spike wells and in at least one common cold coronavirus spike condition. Using R version 3.6.1, CDR3 homology was evaluated through Levenshtein distances (stringdist) along with unrooted phylogenetic trees (ape). The public reads were quality trimmed at Q25 with fastp and then assembled into clones with MiXCR by TCRdb, keeping productive beta chains. When rows share a CDR3 protein, they turn into one entry using the most common DNA and genes. These V and J calls rely on TCRdb rather than the paper's analysis. The sample includes about 7,100 distinct CDR3 sequences, with approximately 40% observed a single time. The ten largest account for 16% of the sample.

The treatment or condition label for this specimen denotes: roughly 10-day PBMC culture with coronavirus spike peptide pools or control peptides (ViraFEST assay). CD4+ T cells from unexposed donors were collected before the COVID-19 pandemic (2011-2018). The ViraFEST assay was used in the study, in which antigen-specific T cells were expanded with peptide pools and expanded clonotypes were subsequently identified by TCR sequencing. Each well held approximately 2 million PBMCs cultured in IMDM containing approximately 5% human AB serum and approximately 9.4 IU/ml IL-2, with 10 ug/ml peptide pools added. Half of the culture medium was replaced with fresh IL-2-containing medium on days 3 and 7. Once the cells had been in culture for about 10 days, the EasySep CD4+ T cell isolation kit was used to isolate CD4+ T cells by negative selection. As far as cell numbers permitted, CD4+ T cells from unexposed donors were tested for reactivity against SARS-CoV-2 S and N as well as four spike pools from common cold coronaviruses. Ficoll-Paque Plus gradient centrifugation was used to isolate PBMCs from whole blood, and the isolated PBMCs were then either used fresh or cryopreserved at -140C. Triplicate wells were generally used for each culture condition. The leukapheresis product used for the unexposed donors was purchased from a commercial source.

Study-level results and caveats: The study included relatively few convalescent patients and did not analyze early timepoints after natural infection. The median count of SARS-CoV-2-reactive clonotypes went up from 20 to 25 after infection to 38 after vaccination, although the change was not significant. Nearly all vaccine-specific clones in convalescent patients (304 of 307) were mono-reactive for SARS-CoV-2 spike rather than cross-reactive with common cold coronaviruses. Among the post-vaccine SARS-CoV-2-reactive clones in convalescent patients, a median around 90% showed up only after vaccination, which suggests vaccine-specific priming.

The clonotype was recovered from a human donor in good health. This sequence uses TRBV9 and TRBJ1-3, with an unclear D gene assignment. Sequencing was performed on CD4+ T cells from blood, cultured in vitro. The base sequence is TGTGCCAGCAGCGTTCTTTCACGGCGCTCTGGAAACACCATATATTTT. It specifies CASSVLSRRSGNTIYF.